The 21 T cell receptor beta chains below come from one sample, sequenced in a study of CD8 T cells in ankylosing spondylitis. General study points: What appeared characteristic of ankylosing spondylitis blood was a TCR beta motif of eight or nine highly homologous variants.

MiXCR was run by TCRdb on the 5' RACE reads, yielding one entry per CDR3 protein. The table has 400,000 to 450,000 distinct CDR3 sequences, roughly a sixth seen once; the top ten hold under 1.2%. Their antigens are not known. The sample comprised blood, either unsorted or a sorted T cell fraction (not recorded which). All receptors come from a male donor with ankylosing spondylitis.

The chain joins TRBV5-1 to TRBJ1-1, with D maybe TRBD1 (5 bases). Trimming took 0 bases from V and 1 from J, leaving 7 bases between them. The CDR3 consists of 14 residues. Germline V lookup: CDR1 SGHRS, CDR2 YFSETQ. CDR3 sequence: CASSLAGSNTEAFF. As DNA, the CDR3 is TGCGCCAGCAGCTTGGCAGGGTCGAACACTGAAGCTTTCTTT.

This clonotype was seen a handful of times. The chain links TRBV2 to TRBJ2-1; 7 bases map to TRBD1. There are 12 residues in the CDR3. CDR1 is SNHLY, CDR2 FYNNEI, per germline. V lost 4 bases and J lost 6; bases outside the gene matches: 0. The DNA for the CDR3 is TGTGCCAGCAGTGGGGACAGCAATGAGCAGTTCTTC. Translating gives CASSGDSNEQFF. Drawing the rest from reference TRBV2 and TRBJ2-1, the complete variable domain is EPEVTQTPSHQVTQMGQEVILRCVPISNHLYFYWYRQILGQKVEFLVSFYNNEISEKSEIFDDQFSVERPDGSNFTLKIRSTKLEDSAMYFCASSGDSNEQFFGPGTRLTVL.

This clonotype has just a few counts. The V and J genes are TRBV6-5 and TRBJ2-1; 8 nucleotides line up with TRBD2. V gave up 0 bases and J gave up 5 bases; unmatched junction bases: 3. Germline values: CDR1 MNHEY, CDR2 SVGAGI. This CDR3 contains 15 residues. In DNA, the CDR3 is TGTGCCAGCAGTTACTCTGGCGGGGGGAACAATGAGCAGTTCTTC. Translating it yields CASSYSGGGNNEQFF.

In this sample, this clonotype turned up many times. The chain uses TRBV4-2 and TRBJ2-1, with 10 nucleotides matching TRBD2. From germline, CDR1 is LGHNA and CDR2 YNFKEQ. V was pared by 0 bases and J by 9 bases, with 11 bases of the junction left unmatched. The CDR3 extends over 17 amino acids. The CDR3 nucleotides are TGTGCCAGCAGCCAAGATTTAGATAGCGGGAGGTTCGGTGAGCAGTTCTTC. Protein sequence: CASSQDLDSGRFGEQFF.

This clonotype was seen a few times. The CDR3 protein is CASSSTGGPREQYF. The CDR3 DNA reads TGTGCCAGCAGCTCGACAGGGGGGCCTAGGGAGCAGTACTTC. The V gene is TRBV7-2, the J gene TRBJ2-7, with TRBD1 matching over 9 bases. V was clipped by 4 bases and J by 7 bases; unmatched bases: 8. Looked up from germline, CDR1 is SGHTA and CDR2 is FQGNSA. The CDR3 has 14 amino acids.

The CDR3 loop is CSAPGDVSYGYTF. The CDR3 nucleotides are TGCAGTGCGCCAGGGGATGTATCCTATGGCTACACCTTC. The chain has TRBV20-1 and TRBJ1-2, with D possibly matching TRBD1 (6 bases). The CDR3 runs to 13 residues. The V end was cut by 6 bases, the J end by 4 bases, with 15 bases between. CDR1 and CDR2 from the germline V gene are DFQATT and SNEGSKA (reference sequence).

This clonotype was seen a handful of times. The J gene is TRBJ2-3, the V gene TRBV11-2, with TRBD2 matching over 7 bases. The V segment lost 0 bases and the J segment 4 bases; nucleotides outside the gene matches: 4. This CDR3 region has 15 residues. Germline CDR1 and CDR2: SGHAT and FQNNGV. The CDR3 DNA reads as TGTGCCAGCAGCTTAGATCCCGCGGGGGCAGATACGCAGTATTTT. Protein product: CASSLDPAGADTQYF.

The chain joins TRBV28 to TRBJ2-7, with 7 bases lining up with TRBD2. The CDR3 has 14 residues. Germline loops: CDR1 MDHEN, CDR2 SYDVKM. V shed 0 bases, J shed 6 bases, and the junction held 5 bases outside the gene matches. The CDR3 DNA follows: TGTGCCAGCAGTTTATGGGGGGGGACTGCCGAGCAGTACTTC. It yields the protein CASSLWGGTAEQYF.

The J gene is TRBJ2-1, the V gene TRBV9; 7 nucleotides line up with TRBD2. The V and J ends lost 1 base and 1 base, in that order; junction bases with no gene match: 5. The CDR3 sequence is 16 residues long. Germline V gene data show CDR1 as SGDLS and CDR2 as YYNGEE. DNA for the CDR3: TGTGCCAGCAGCGTAAGGGAGGGCTGGTCCTACAATGAGCAGTTCTTC. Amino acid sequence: CASSVREGWSYNEQFF.

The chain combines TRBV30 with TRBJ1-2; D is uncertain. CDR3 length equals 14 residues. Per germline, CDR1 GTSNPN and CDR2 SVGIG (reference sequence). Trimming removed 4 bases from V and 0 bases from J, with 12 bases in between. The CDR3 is CAWTIGKANYGYTF. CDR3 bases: TGTGCCTGGACGATAGGGAAAGCTAACTATGGCTACACCTTC.

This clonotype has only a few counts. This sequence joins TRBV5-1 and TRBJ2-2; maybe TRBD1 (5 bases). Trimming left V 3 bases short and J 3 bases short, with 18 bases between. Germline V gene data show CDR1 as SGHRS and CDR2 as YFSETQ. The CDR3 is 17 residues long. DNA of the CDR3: TGCGCCAGCAGCTGGGGCATGACTCTCGGGCACACCGGGGAGCTGTTTTTT. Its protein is CASSWGMTLGHTGELFF.

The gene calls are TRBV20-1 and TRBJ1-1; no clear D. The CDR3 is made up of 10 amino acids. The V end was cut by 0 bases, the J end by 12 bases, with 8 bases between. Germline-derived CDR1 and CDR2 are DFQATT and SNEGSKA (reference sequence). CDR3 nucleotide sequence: TGCAGTGCTAGAGAAGGTGGTACTTTCTTT. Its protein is CSAREGGTFF.

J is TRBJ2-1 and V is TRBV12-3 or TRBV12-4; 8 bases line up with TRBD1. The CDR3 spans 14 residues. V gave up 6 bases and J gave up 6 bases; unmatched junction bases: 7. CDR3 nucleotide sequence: TGTGCCAGCAGAAAGGGACAGGAGGGCAATGAGCAGTTCTTC. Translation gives CASRKGQEGNEQFF.

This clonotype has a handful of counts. CDR3 in DNA: TGTGCCAGCAGTCCCCCCCTAGGTAAGATGGACAATGAGCAGTTCTTC. Protein product: CASSPPLGKMDNEQFF. The rearrangement uses TRBV12-3 or TRBV12-4 and TRBJ2-1; D is unresolved. V lost 5 bases and J 5 bases, leaving 19 bases between the germline ends. This CDR3 is 16 amino acids long.

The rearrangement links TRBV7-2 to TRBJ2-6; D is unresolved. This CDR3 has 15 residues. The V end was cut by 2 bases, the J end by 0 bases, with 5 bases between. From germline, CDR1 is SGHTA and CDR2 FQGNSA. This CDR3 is CASSLRPSGANVLTF. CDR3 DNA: TGTGCCAGCAGCTTAAGGCCCTCTGGGGCCAACGTCCTGACTTTC.

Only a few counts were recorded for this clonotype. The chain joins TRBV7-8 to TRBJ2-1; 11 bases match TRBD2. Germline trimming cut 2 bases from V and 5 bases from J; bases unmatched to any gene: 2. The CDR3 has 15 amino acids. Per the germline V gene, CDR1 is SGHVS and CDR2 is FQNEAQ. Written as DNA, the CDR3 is TGTGCCAGCAGCTTACGACTAGCGGGGAACAATGAGCAGTTCTTC. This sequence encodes CASSLRLAGNNEQFF. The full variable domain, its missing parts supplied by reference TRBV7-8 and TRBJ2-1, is GAGVSQSPRYKVAKRGQDVALRCDPISGHVSLFWYQQALGQGPEFLTYFQNEAQLDKSGLPSDRFFAERPEGSVSTLKIQRTQQEDSAVYLCASSLRLAGNNEQFFGPGTRLTVL.

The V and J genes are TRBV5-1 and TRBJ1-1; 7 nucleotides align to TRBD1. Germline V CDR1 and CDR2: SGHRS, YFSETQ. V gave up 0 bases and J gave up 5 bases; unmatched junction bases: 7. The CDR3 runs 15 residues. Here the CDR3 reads CASSLGDRDRTEAFF. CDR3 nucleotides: TGCGCCAGCAGCTTGGGCGACAGGGATCGAACTGAAGCTTTCTTT. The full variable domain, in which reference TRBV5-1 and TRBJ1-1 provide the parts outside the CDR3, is KAGVTQTPRYLIKTRGQQVTLSCSPISGHRSVSWYQQTPGQGLQFLFEYFSETQRNKGNFPGRFSGRQFSNSRSEMNVSTLELGDSALYLCASSLGDRDRTEAFFGQGTRLTVV.

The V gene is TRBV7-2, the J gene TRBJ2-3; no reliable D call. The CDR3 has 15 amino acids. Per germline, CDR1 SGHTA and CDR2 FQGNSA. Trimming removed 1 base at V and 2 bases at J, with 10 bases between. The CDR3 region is CASSLGIGYTDTQYF. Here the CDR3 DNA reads TGTGCCAGCAGCTTAGGGATTGGCTACACAGATACGCAGTATTTT.

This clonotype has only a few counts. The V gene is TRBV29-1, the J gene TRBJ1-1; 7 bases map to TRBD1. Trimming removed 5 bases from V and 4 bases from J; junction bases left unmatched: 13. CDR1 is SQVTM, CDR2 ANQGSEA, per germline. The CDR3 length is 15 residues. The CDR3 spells CSVKRREGARTEAFF. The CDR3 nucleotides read TGCAGCGTTAAAAGAAGGGAGGGGGCACGCACTGAAGCTTTCTTT.

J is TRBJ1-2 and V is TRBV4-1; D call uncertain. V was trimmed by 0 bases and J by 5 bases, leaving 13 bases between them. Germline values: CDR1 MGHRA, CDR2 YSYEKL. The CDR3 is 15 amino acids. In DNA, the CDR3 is TGCGCCAGCAGCCAAGATCTCGGAGCCCGTTATGGCTACACCTTC. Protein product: CASSQDLGARYGYTF.

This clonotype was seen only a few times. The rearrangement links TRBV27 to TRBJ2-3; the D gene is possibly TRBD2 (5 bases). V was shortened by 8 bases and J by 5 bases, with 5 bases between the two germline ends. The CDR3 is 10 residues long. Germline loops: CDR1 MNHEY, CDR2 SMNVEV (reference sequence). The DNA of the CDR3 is TGTGCCAGCCGGGGAGATACGCAGTATTTT. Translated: CASRGDTQYF.